The subject of this entry is one TCR beta chain. The entry originates in a study of T-cell reconstitution after alpha-beta-depleted transplantation in children. Unique molecular identifiers featured in how the TCRbeta library was prepared. TCRdb re-derived calls from the PCR reads in MiXCR, one entry per CDR3 protein. This sample yields about a million distinct CDR3 sequences, of which roughly 29% are seen a single time; 28% belongs to the top ten. The CDR3 totals 16 residues. V is TRBV21-1 and J is TRBJ1-2; the table's TRBD1 call for D was not verified on the DNA. TRBV21-1 is a known pseudogene. The source was PBMCs, mostly from graft donor cells, collected 360 days after TCRalphabeta/CD19-depleted stem cell transplant. This sequence originates from a boy less than two years old who had a stem cell transplant for SCID, so the T cells may come from the graft donor. The DNA for the CDR3 is TGTGCCAGCAGCATACATCCCGACAGGGATAACTATGGCTACACCTTC. This translates into CASSIHPDRDNYGYTF.